Below, 4 T cell receptor beta chains from the same sample are listed, as sequenced in a study of response to subunit inactivated influenza vaccine. TCRdb reanalysed the RT-PCR reads using MiXCR and keeps one entry per CDR3 protein. The sample comprises about 520,000 distinct CDR3 sequences, over 9.5% of which are singletons, and approximately 12% rests with the top ten. The specimen was PBMCs from blood, collected 40 to 50 days after vaccination. All receptors derive from a man aged 50-59 years who received an inactivated influenza vaccine.

This clonotype has a handful of counts. This rearrangement joins TRBV20-1 to TRBJ2-3, with D possibly TRBD2 on 7 matching bases. CDR3 size: 12 residues. Germline CDR1 is DFQATT and CDR2 is SNEGSKA (reference sequence). The germline V and J ends were trimmed by 5 bases and 4 bases, with 10 bases remaining between them. The chain's CDR3 is CSAQGRADTQYF. The CDR3 DNA reads TGCAGTGCTCAGGGGAGGGCAGATACGCAGTATTTT.

This clonotype was recorded at least ten times. This chain uses TRBV12-3 or TRBV12-4 with TRBJ2-7; D call uncertain. V lost 2 bases, J lost 7 bases, and 15 bases lay in between. The CDR3 is 14 residues long. The CDR3 is CASSLTSVASEQYF. The CDR3 region has the DNA TGTGCCAGCAGTTTAACGTCCGTCGCGAGTGAGCAGTACTTC.

This clonotype was seen at least ten times. V is TRBV12-3 or TRBV12-4 and J is TRBJ1-2, with a weak D call TRBD1 (6 bases). Trimming removed 4 bases from V and 10 bases from J, with 10 bases in between. This CDR3 is 11 amino acids long. The DNA for the CDR3 is TGTGCCAGCAGTTCCCAGGGGTCCTACACCTTC. Translation gives CASSSQGSYTF.

In its sample, this clonotype was seen a few times. The genes are TRBV29-1 and TRBJ2-1; a possible D gene is TRBD1 (6 bases). Germline V lookup: CDR1 SQVTM, CDR2 ANQGSEA. CDR3 size: 15 residues. Trimming stripped 4 bases from V and 0 bases from J, with 13 bases between. The CDR3 protein is CSVGLDRSSYNEQFF. In DNA, the CDR3 is TGCAGCGTTGGATTAGACAGGAGCTCCTACAATGAGCAGTTCTTC.